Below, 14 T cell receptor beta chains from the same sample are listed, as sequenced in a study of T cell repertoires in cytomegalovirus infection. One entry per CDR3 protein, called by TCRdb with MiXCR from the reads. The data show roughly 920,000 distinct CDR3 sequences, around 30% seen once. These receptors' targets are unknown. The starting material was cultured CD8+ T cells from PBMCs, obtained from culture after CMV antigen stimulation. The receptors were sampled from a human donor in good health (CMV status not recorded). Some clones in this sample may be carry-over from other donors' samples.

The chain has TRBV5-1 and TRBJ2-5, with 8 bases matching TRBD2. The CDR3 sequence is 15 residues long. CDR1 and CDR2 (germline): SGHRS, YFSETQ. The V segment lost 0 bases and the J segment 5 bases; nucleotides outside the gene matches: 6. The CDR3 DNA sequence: TGCGCCAGCAGCTTGGTAGCGGGGTCCGTGGAGACCCAGTACTTC. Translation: CASSLVAGSVETQYF.

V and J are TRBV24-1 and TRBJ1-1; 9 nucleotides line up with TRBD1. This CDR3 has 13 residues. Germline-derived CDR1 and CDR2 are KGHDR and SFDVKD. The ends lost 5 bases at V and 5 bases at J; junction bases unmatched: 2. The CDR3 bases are TGTGCCACCAGTGGACAGGGGGGGACTGAAGCTTTCTTT. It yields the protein CATSGQGGTEAFF.

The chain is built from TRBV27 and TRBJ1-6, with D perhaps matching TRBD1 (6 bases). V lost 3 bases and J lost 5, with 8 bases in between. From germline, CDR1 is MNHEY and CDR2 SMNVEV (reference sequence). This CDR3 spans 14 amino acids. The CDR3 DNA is TGTGCCAGCAGTTTTCCAGGGGATAATTCACCCCTCCACTTT. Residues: CASSFPGDNSPLHF.

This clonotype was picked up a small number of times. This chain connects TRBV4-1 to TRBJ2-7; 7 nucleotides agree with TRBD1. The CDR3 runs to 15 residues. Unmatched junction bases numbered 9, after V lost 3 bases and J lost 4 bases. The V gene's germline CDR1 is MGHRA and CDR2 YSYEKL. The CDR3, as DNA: TGCGCCAGCAGCCACACCGGGACAGCCACATACGAGCAGTACTTC. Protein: CASSHTGTATYEQYF.

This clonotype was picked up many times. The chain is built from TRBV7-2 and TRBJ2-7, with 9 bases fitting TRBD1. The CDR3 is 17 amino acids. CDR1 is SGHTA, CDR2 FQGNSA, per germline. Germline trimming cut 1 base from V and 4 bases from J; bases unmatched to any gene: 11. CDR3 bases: TGTGCCAGCAGCTTAGAGTGGGGGACAGGGCCCGGTTACGAGCAGTACTTC. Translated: CASSLEWGTGPGYEQYF.

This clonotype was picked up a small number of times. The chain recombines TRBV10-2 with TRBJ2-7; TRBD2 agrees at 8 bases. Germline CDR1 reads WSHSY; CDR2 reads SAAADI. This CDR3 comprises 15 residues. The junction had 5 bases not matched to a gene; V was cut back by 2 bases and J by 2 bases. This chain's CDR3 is CASSEVGSGAYEQYF. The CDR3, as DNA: TGCGCCAGCAGTGAGGTTGGTAGCGGGGCCTACGAGCAGTACTTC.

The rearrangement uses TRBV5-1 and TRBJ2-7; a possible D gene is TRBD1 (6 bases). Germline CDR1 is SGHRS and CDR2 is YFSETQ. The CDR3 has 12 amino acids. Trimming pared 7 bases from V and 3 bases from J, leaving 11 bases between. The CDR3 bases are TGCGCCAGCCGGGACACCATCTACGAGCAGTACTTC. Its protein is CASRDTIYEQYF.

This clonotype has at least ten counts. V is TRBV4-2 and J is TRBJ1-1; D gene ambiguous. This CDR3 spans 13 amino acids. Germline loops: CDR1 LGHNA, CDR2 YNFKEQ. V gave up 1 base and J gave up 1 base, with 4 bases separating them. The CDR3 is CASSQAQNTEAFF. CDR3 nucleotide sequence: TGTGCCAGCAGCCAAGCACAGAACACTGAAGCTTTCTTT.

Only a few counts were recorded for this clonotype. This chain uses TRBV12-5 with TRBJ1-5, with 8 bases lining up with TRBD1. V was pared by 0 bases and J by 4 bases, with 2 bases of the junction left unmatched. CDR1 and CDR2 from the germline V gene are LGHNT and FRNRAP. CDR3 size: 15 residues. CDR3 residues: CASGLVQGGNQPQHF. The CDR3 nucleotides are TGTGCTAGTGGTTTGGTACAGGGGGGTAATCAGCCCCAGCATTTT.

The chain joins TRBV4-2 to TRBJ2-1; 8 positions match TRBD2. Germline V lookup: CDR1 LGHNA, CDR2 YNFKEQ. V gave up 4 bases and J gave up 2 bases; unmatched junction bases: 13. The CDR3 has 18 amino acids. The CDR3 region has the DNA TGTGCCAGCAGCCGCATGGACGGGGGGGCGGACCCCTACAATGAGCAGTTCTTC. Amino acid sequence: CASSRMDGGADPYNEQFF.

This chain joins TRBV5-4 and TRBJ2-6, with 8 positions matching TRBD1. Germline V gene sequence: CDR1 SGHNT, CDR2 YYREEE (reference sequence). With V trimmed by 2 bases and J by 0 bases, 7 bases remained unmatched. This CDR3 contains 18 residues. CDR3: CASSFPQGATSGANVLTF. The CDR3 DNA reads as TGTGCCAGCAGCTTTCCCCAGGGGGCGACCTCTGGGGCCAACGTCCTGACTTTC. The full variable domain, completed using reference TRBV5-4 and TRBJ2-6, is ETGVTQSPTHLIKTRGQQVTLRCSSQSGHNTVSWYQQALGQGPQFIFQYYREEENGRGNFPPRFSGLQFPNYSSELNVNALELDDSALYLCASSFPQGATSGANVLTFGAGSRLTVL.

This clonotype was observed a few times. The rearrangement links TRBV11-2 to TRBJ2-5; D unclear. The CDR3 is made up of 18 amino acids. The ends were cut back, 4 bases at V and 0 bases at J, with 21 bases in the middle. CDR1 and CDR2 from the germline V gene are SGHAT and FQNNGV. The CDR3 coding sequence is TGTGCCAGCAGCTCCCCCAGGACGGAAAAACCGTACCAAGAGACCCAGTACTTC. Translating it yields CASSSPRTEKPYQETQYF.

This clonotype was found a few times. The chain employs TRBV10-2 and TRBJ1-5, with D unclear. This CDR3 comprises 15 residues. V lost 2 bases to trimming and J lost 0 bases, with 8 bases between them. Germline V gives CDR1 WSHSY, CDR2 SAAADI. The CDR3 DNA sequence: TGCGCCAGCAGTGAGCAGGTCCATAGCAATCAGCCCCAGCATTTT. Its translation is CASSEQVHSNQPQHF.

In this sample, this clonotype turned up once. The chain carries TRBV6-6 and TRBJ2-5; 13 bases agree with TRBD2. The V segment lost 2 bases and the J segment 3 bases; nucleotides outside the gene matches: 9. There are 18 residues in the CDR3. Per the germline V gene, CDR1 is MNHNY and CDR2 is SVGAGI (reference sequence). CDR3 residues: CASSYVGLAGVHKETQYF. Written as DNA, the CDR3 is TGTGCCAGCAGTTACGTCGGACTAGCGGGGGTCCACAAAGAGACCCAGTACTTC.